This T cell receptor (beta chain) comes out of a study of shared clonotypes between healthy human individuals. Study findings and constraints: Memory subsets generally showed smaller estimated richness than naive subsets did.

This clone was seen a single time. As yet, its antigen is unknown. Clones were read by immunoSEQ multiplex PCR, and TCRdb kept only the in-frame ones, dropping some. The sample includes about 1.4 million clones, roughly 96% of them seen just once. Per the germline V gene, CDR1 is MNHNS and CDR2 is SASEGT. The length of the CDR3 is 14 residues. The ends were cut back, 5 bases at V and 4 bases at J, with 14 bases in the middle. The origin of this receptor is a man under 40 in good health. What was sequenced was naive CD4+ T cells sorted from blood. Stated subset: CD45RA+ positively selected. V usage is TRBV6-1 and J usage is TRBJ1-2, with D possibly TRBD1 on 5 matching bases. The CDR3 DNA reads TGTGCCAGCAGTTCAGGGATACGGGGCTATGGCTACACCTTC. As protein: CASSSGIRGYGYTF.